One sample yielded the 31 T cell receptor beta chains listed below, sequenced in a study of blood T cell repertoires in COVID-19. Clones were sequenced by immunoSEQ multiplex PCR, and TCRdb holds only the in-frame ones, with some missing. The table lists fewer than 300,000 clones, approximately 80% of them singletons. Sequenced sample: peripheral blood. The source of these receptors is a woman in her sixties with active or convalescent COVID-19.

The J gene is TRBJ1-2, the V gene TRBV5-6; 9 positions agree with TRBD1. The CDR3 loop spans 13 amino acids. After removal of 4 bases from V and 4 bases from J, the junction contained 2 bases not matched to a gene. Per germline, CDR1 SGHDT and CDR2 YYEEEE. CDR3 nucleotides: TGTGCCAGCAGCCGGGACAGGGCCTATGGCTACACCTTC. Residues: CASSRDRAYGYTF.

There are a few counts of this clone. CDR3 nucleotide sequence: TGTGCCAGCAGGAGGTTCAGGGGGTTAGGCACCGGGGAGCTGTTTTTT. As protein: CASRRFRGLGTGELFF. The chain has TRBV5-8 and TRBJ2-2; 7 bases match TRBD1. The CDR3 totals 16 residues. J was trimmed by 4 bases and V by 5 bases; bases with no gene match: 11. Germline lookup yields CDR1 SGHTS and CDR2 YDEGEE.

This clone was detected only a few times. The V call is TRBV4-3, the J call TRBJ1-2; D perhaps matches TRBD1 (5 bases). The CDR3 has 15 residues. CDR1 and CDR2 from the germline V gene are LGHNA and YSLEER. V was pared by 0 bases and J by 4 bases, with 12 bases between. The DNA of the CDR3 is TGCGCCAGCAGCCAAGATTGGGCGGGGCCCTATGGCTACACCTTC. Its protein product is CASSQDWAGPYGYTF.

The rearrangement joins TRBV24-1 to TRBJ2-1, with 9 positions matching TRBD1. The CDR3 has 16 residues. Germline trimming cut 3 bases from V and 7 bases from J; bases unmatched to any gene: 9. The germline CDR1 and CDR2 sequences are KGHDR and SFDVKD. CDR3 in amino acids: CATSDSLGTGRNEQFF. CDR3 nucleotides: TGTGCCACCAGTGATAGCCTGGGGACAGGGAGAAATGAGCAGTTCTTC.

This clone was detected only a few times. DNA for the CDR3: TGTGCCAGTAGTGTGACTAGCGGCAGCACAGATACGCAGTATTTT. Its translation: CASSVTSGSTDTQYF. The chain links TRBV19 to TRBJ2-3; 9 bases are a match to TRBD2. Germline lookup yields CDR1 LNHDA and CDR2 SQIVND (reference sequence). CDR3 length: 15 amino acids. Trimming at V came to 5 bases and at J to 0 bases, leaving 3 bases not matched to a gene.

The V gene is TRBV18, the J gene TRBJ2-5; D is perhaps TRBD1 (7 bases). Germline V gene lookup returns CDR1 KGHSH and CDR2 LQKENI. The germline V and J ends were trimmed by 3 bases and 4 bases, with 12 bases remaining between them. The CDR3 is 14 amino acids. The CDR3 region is CASSPWQGGETQYF. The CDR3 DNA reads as TGTGCCAGCTCACCTTGGCAGGGGGGAGAGACCCAGTACTTC.

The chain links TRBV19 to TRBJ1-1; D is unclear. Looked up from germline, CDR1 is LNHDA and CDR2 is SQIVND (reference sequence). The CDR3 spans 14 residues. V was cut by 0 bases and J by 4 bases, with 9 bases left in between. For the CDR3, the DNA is TGTGCCAGTAGTATAGATGGGGAGGCCACTGAAGCTTTCTTT. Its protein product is CASSIDGEATEAFF.

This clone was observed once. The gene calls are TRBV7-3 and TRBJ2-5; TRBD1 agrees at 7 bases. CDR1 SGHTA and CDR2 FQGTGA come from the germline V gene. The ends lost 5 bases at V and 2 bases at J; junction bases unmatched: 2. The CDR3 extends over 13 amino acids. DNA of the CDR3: TGTGCCAGCAGCAGACAGGGTCAAGAGACCCAGTACTTC. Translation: CASSRQGQETQYF.

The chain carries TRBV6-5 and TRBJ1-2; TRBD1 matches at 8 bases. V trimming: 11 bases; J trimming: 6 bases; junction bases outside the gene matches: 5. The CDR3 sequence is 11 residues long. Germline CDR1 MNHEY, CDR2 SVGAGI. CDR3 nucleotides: TGTGCCTCCTGGACAGGGCATGGCTACACCTTC. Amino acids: CASWTGHGYTF.

The CDR3 loop is CASSLRTGAIPNEQFF. The DNA for the CDR3 is TGTGCCAGCAGCCTTCGGACAGGGGCTATTCCCAATGAGCAGTTCTTC. This chain uses TRBV3-1 (or the pseudogene TRBV3-2) with TRBJ2-1, with 9 bases aligning to TRBD1. The trim removed 4 bases at V and 6 bases at J, leaving 10 bases unmatched. CDR3 length: 16 amino acids. Per germline, CDR1 LGHDT and CDR2 YNNKEL (reference sequence).

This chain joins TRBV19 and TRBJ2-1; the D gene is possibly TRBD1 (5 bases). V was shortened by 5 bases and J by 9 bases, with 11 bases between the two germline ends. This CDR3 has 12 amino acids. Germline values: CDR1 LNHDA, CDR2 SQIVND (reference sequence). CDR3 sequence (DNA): TGTGCCAGTAGTCCAGCTAGGGGTGAGCAGTTCTTC. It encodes CASSPARGEQFF.

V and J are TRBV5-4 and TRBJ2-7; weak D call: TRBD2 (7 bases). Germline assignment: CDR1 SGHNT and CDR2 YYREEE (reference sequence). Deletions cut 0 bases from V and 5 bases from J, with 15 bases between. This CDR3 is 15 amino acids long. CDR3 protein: CASSLEGGGQNEQYF. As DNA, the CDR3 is TGTGCCAGCAGCTTGGAAGGGGGGGGCCAGAACGAGCAGTACTTC. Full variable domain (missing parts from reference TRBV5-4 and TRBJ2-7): ETGVTQSPTHLIKTRGQQVTLRCSSQSGHNTVSWYQQALGQGPQFIFQYYREEENGRGNFPPRFSGLQFPNYSSELNVNALELDDSALYLCASSLEGGGQNEQYFGPGTRLTVT.

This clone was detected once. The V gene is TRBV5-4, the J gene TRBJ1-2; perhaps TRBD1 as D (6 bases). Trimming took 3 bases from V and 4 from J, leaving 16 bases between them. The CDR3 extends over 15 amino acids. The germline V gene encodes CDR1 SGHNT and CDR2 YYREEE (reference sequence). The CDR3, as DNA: TGTGCCAGCAGCTCCGCCGGGGGGCGCGCCTATGGCTACACCTTC. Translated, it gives CASSSAGGRAYGYTF.

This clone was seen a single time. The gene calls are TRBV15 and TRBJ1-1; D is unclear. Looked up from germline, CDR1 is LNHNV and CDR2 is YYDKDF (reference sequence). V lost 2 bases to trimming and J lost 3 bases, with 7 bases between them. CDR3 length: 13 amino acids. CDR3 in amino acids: CATSRLTYTEAFF. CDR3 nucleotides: TGTGCCACCAGCAGACTGACATACACTGAAGCTTTCTTT.

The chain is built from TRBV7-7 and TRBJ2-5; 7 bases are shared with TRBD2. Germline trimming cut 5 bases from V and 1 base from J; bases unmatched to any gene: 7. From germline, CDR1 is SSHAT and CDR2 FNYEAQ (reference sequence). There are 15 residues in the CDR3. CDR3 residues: CASSPGRTVQETQYF. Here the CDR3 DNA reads TGTGCCAGCAGCCCCGGGAGGACCGTCCAAGAGACCCAGTACTTC.

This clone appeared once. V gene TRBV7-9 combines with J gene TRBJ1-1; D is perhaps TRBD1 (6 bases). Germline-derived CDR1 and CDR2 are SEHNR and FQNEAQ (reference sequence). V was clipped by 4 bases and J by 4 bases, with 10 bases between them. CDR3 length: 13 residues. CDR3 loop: CASSYTGSTEAFF. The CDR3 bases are TGTGCCAGCAGCTATACAGGGAGCACTGAAGCTTTCTTT.

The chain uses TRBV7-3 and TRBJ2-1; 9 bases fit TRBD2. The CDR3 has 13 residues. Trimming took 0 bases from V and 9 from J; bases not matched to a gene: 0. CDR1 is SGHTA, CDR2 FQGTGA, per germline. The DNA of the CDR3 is TGTGCCAGCAGCTTAACGACTAGCGGTGAGCAGTTCTTC. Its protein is CASSLTTSGEQFF. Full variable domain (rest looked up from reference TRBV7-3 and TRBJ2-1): GAGVSQTPSNKVTEKGKYVELRCDPISGHTALYWYRQSLGQGPEFLIYFQGTGAADDSGLPNDRFFAVRPEGSVSTLKIQRTERGDSAVYLCASSLTTSGEQFFGPGTRLTVL.

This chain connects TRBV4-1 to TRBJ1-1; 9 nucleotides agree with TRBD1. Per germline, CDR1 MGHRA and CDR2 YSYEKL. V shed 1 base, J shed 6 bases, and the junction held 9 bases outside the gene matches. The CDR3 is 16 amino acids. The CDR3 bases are TGCGCCAGCAGCCAAGTGCCGGGACAGGGATTCGCTGAAGCTTTCTTT. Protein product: CASSQVPGQGFAEAFF.

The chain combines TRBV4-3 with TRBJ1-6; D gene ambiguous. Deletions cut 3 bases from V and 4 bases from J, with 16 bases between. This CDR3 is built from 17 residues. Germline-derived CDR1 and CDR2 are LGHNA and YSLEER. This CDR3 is CASSHKVGDAYNSPLHF. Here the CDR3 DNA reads TGCGCCAGCAGCCACAAGGTGGGAGATGCTTATAATTCACCCCTCCACTTT.

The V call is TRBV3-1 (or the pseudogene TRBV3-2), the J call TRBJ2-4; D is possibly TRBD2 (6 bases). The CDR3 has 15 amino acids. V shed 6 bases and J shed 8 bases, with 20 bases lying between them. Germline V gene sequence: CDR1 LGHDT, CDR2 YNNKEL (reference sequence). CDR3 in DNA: TGTGCCAGCAGTCATTCTAATCCTTGGGGGGACATTCAGTACTTC. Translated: CASSHSNPWGDIQYF.

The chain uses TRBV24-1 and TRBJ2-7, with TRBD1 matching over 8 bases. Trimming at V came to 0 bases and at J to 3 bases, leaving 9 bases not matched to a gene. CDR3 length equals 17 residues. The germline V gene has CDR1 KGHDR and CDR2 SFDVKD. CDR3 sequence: CATSDLGDRNAYYEQYF. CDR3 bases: TGTGCCACCAGTGATTTGGGGGACAGGAACGCCTACTACGAGCAGTACTTC.

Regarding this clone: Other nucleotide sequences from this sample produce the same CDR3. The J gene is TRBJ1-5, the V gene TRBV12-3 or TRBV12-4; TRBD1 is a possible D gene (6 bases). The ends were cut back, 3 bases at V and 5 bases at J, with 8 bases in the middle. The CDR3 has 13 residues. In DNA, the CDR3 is TGTGCCAGCAGTTTTAACAGGGATCAGCCCCAGCATTTT. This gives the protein CASSFNRDQPQHF.

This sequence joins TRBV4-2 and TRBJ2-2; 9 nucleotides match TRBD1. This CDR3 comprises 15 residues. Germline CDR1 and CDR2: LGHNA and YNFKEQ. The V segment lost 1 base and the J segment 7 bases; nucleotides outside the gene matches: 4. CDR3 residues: CASSQGDRGIGELFF. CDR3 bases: TGTGCCAGCAGCCAAGGAGACAGGGGGATCGGGGAGCTGTTTTTT.

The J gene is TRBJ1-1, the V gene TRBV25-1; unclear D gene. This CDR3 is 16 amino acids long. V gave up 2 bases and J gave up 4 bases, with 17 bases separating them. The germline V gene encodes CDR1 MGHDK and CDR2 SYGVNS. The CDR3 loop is CASSESLGGSGTEAFF. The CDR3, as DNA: TGTGCCAGCAGTGAAAGCTTGGGAGGCTCCGGCACTGAAGCTTTCTTT. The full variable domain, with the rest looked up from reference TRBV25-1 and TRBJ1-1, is EADIYQTPRYLVIGTGKKITLECSQTMGHDKMYWYQQDPGMELHLIHYSYGVNSTEKGDLSSESTVSRIRTEHFPLTLESARPSHTSQYLCASSESLGGSGTEAFFGQGTRLTVV.

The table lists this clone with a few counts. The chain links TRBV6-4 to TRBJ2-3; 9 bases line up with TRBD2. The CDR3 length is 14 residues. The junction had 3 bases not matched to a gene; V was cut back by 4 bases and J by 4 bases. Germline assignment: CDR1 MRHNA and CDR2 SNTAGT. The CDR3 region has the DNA TGTGCCAGCAGTGGCGGCGGGGGGGCAGATACGCAGTATTTT. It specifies CASSGGGGADTQYF.

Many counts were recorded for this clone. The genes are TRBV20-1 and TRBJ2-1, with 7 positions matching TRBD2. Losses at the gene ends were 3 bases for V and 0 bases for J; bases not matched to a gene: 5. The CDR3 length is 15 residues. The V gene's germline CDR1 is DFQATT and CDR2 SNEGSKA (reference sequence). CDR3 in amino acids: CSASRQRGSYNEQFF. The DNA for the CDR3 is TGCAGTGCTAGTCGCCAGCGGGGCTCCTACAATGAGCAGTTCTTC.

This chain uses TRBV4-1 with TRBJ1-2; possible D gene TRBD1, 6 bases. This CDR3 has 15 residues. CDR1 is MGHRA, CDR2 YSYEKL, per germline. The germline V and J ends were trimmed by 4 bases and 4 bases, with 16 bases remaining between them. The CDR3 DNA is TGCGCCAGCAGCCTTCGAAGGGTAGGGGGCTATGGCTACACCTTC. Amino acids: CASSLRRVGGYGYTF.

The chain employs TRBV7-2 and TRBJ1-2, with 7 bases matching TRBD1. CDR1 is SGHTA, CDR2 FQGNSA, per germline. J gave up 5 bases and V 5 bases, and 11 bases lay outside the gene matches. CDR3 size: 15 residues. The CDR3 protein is CASSPRRGQRYGYTF. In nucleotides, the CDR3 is TGTGCCAGCAGCCCACGAAGGGGACAGAGGTATGGCTACACCTTC. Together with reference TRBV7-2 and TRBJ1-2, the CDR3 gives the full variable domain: GAGVSQSPSNKVTEKGKDVELRCDPISGHTALYWYRQSLGQGLEFLIYFQGNSAPDKSGLPSDRFSAERTGGSVSTLTIQRTQQEDSAVYLCASSPRRGQRYGYTFGSGTRLTVV.

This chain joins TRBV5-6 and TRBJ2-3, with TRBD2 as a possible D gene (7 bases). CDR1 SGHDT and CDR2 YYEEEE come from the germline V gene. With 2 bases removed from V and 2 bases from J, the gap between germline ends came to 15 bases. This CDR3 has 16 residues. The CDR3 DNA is TGTGCCAGCAGCTTTCGGGGGGCCCTTCTCACAGATACGCAGTATTTT. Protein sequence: CASSFRGALLTDTQYF.

CDR3 nucleotides: TGTGCCAGCAGTTACCCCGGCTATGGCTACACCTTC. Encoded protein: CASSYPGYGYTF. The chain combines TRBV6-5 with TRBJ1-2; D is unclear. Deletions cut 2 bases from V and 4 bases from J, with 5 bases between. Germline V gene lookup returns CDR1 MNHEY and CDR2 SVGAGI. The CDR3 runs 12 residues.

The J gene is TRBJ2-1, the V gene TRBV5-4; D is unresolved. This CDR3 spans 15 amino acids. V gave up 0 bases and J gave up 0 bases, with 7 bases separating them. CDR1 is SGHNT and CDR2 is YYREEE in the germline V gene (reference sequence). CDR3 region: CASSLDPSSYNEQFF. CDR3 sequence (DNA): TGTGCCAGCAGCTTGGACCCTAGCTCCTACAATGAGCAGTTCTTC.